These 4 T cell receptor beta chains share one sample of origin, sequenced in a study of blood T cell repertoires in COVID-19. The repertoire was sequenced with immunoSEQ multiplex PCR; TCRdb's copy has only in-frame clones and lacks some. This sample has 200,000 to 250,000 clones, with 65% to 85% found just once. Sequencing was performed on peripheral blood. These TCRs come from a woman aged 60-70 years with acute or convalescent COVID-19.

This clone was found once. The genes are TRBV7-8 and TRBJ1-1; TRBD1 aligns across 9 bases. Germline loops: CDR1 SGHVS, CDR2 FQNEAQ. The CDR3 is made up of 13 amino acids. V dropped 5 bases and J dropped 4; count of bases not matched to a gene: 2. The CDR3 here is CASSRDRATEAFF. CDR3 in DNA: TGTGCCAGCAGCCGGGACAGGGCCACTGAAGCTTTCTTT.

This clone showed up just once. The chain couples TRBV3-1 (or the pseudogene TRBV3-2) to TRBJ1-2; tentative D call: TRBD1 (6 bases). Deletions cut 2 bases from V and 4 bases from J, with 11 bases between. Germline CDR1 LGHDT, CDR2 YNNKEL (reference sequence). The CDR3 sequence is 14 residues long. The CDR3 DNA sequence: TGTGCCAGCAGCCAAAGCGGACAGATCTATGGCTACACCTTC. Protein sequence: CASSQSGQIYGYTF.

DNA for the CDR3: TGTGCCAGCAGTTACTCACAGGGTGGATCCGGGGAGCTGTTTTTT. This gives the protein CASSYSQGGSGELFF. The chain couples TRBV6-5 to TRBJ2-2; the D gene is possibly TRBD1 (6 bases). Germline lookup yields CDR1 MNHEY and CDR2 SVGAGI. Trimming shortened V by 0 bases and J by 6 bases, and 11 bases separated the two germline ends. The CDR3 covers 15 residues.

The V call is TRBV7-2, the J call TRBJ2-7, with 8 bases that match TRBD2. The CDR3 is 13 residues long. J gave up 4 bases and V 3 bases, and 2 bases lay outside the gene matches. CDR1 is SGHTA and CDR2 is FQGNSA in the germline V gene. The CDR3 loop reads CASSLSGGYEQYF. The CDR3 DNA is TGTGCCAGCAGCTTGAGCGGGGGTTACGAGCAGTACTTC.